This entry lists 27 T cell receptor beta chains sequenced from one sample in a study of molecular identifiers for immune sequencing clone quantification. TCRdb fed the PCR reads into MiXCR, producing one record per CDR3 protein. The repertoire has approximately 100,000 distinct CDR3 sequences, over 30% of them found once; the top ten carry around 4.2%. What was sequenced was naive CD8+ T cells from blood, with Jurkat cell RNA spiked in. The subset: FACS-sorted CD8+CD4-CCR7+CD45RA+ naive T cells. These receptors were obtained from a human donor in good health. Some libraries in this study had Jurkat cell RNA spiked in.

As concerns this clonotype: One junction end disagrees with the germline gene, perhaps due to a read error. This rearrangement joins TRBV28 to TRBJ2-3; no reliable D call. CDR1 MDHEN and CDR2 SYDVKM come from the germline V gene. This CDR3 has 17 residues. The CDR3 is CASRLYPDGASTDTQYF. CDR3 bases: TGTGCCAGCAGGTTATACCCGGACGGTGCTAGCACAGATACGCAGTATTTT.

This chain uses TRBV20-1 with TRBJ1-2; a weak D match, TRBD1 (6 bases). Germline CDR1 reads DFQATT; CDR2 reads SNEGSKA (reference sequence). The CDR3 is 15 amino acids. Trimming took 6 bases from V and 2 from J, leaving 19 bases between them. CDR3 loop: CSAKAPRGSNYGYTF. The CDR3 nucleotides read TGCAGTGCCAAGGCACCCAGGGGATCGAACTATGGCTACACCTTC.

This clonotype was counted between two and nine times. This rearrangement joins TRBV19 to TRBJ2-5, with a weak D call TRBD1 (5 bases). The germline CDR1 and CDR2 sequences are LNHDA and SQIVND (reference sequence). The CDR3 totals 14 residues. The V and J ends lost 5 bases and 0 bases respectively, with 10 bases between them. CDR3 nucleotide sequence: TGTGCCAGTAGTGTGTGGACAAACCAAGAGACCCAGTACTTC. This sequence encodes CASSVWTNQETQYF.

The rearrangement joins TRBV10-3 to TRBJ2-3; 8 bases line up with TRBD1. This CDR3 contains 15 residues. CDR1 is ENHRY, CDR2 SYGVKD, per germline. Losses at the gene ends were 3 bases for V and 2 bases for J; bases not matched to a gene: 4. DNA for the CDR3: TGTGCCATCAGTGAAGGACAGGGAAACACAGATACGCAGTATTTT. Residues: CAISEGQGNTDTQYF.

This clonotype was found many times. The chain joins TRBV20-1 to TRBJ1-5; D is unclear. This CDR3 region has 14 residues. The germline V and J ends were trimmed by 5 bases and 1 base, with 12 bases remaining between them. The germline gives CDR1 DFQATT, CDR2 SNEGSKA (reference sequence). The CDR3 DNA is TGCAGTGCTCCGGAGACCGGGAGCAATCAGCCCCAGCATTTT. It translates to CSAPETGSNQPQHF.

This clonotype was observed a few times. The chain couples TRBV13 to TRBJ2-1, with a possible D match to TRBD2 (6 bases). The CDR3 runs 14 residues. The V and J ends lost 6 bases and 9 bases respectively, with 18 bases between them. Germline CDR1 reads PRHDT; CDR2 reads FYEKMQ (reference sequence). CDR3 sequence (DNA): TGTGCCAGCAGTCGCACCCCTAGCGCGGGTGAGCAGTTCTTC. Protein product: CASSRTPSAGEQFF.

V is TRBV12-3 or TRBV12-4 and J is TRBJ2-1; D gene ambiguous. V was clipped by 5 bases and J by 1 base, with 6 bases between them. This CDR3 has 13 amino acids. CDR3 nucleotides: TGTGCCAGCAGTCAAGGGTCCTACAATGAGCAGTTCTTC. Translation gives CASSQGSYNEQFF.

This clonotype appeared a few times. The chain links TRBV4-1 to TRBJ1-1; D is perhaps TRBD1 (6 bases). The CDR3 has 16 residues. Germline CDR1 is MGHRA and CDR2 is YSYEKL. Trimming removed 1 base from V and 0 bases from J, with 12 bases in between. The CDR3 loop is CASSQVGGPVNTEAFF. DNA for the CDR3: TGCGCCAGCAGCCAAGTTGGGGGGCCGGTGAACACTGAAGCTTTCTTT.

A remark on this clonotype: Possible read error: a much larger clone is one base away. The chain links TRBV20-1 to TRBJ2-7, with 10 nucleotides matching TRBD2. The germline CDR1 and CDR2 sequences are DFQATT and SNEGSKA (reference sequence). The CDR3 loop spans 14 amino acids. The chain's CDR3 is CSAPRTSGSYEQDF. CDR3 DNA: TGCAGTGCTCCCCGGACTAGCGGCTCCTACGAGCAGGACTTC.

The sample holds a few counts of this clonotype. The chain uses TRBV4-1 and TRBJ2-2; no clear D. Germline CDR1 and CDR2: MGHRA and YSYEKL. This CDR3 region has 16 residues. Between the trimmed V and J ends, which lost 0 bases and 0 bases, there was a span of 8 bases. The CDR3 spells CASSQDPRANTGELFF. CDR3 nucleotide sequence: TGCGCCAGCAGCCAAGATCCAAGAGCGAACACCGGGGAGCTGTTTTTT.

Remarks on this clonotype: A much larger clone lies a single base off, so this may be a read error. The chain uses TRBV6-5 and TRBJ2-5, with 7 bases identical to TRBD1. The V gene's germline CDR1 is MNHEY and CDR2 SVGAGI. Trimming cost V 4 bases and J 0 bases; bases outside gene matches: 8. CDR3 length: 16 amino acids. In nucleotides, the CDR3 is TGTGCCAGCAGTTCGTTACCCGACAGGGACCAAGAGACCCAGTACTTC. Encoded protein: CASSSLPDRDQETQYF.

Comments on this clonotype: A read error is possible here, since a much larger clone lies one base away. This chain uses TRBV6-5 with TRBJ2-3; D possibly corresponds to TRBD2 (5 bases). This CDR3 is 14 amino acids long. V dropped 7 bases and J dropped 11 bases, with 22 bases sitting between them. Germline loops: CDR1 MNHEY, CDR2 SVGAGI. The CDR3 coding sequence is TGTGCCAGCAACCCGGGATCCAACCAGAAAGGGCAGTATTTT. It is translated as CASNPGSNQKGQYF.

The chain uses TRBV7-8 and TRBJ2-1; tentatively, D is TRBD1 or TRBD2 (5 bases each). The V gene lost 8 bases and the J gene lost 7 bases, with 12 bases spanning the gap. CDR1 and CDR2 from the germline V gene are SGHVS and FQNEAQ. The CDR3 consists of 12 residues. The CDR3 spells CASSRGWNEQFF. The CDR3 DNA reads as TGTGCCAGCTCCCGGGGCTGGAATGAGCAGTTCTTC.

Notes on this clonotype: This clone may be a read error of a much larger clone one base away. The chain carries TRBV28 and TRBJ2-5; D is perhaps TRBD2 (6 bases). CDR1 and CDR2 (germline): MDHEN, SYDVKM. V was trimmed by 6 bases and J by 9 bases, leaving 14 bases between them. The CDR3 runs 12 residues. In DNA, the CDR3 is TGTGCCAGCAGCCTTATAGCGGCGGCCCAGTACTTC. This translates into CASSLIAAAQYF.

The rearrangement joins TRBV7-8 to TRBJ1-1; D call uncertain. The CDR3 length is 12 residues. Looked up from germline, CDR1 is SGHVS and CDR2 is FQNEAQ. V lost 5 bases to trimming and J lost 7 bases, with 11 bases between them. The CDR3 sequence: CASSQPGLEAFF. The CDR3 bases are TGTGCCAGCAGCCAACCTGGGCTTGAAGCTTTCTTT.

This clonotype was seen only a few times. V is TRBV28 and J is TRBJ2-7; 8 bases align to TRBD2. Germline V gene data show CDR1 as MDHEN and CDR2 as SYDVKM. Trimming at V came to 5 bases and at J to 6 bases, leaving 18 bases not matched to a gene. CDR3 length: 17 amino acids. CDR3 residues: CASSQMGASHGRVEQYF. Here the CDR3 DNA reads TGTGCCAGCAGTCAAATGGGGGCTAGCCACGGGAGGGTCGAGCAGTACTTC.

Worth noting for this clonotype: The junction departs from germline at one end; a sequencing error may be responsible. CDR3 residues: CASSLGFRGELIF. CDR3 sequence (DNA): TGTGCCAGCAGTTTGGGATTTCGCGGGGAGCTGATTTTT. The chain joins TRBV12-3 or TRBV12-4 to TRBJ2-2; maybe TRBD2 (6 bases). This CDR3 is built from 13 residues.

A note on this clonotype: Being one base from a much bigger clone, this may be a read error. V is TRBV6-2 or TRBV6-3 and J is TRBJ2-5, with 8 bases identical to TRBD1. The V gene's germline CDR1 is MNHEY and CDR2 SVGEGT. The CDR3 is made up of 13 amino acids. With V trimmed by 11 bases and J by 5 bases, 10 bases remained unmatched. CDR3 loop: CAVKDRAEETQYF. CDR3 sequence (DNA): TGTGCCGTCAAGGACAGGGCGGAGGAGACCCAGTACTTC.

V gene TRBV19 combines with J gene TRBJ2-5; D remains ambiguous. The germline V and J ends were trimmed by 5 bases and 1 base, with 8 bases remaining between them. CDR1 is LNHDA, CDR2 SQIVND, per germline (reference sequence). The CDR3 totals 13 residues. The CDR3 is CASSWVPQETQYF. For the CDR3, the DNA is TGTGCCAGTAGTTGGGTACCCCAAGAGACCCAGTACTTC. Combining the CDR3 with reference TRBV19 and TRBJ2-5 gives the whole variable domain DGGITQSPKYLFRKEGQNVTLSCEQNLNHDAMYWYRQDPGQGLRLIYYSQIVNDFQKGDIAEGYSVSREKKESFPLTVTSAQKNPTAFYLCASSWVPQETQYFGPGTRLLVL.

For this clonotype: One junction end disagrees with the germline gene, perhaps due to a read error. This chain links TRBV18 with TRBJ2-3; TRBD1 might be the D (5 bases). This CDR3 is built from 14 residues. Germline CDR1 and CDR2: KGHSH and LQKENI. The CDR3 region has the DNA TGTGCCAGCTCACCGCCGGGCGGCACAGGTACGCAGTATTTT. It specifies CASSPPGGTGTQYF. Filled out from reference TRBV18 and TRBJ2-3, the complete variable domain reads NAGVMQNPRHLVRRRGQEARLRCSPMKGHSHVYWYRQLPEEGLKFMVYLQKENIIDESGMPKERFSAEFPKEGPSILRIQQVVRGDSAAYFCASSPPGGTGTQYFGPGTRLTVL.

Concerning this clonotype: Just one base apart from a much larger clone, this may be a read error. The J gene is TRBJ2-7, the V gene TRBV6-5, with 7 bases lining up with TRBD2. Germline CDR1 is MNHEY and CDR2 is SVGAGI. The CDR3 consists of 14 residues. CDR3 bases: TGTGCCAGCAGTTACAGGCGGGAGAGGGACGAGCTGTACTTC. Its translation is CASSYRRERDELYF.

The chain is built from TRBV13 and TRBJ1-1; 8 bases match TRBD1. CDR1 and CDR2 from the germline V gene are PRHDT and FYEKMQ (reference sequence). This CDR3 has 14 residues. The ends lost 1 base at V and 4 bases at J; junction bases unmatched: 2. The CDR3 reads CASSLVQGATEAFF. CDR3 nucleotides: TGTGCCAGCAGCTTAGTCCAGGGGGCCACTGAAGCTTTCTTT. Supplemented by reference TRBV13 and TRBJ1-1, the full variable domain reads AAGVIQSPRHLIKEKRETATLKCYPIPRHDTVYWYQQGPGQDPQFLISFYEKMQSDKGSIPDRFSAQQFSDYHSELNMSSLELGDSALYFCASSLVQGATEAFFGQGTRLTVV.

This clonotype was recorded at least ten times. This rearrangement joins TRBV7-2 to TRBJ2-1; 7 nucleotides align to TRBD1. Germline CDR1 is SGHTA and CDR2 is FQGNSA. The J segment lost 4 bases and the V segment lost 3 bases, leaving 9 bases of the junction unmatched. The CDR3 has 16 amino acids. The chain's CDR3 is CASSFPGQTKYNEQFF. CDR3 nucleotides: TGTGCCAGCAGCTTCCCGGGACAGACAAAATACAATGAGCAGTTCTTC.

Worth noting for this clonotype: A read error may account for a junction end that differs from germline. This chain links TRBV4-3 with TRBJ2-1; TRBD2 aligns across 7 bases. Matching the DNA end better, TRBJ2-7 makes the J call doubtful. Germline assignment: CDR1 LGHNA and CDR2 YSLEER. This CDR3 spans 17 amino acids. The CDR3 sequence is CACSQDFASGSYNEQYF. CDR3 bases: TGCGCCTGCAGCCAAGACTTCGCTAGCGGCTCCTACAATGAGCAGTACTTC.

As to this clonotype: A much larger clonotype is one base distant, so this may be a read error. The CDR3 protein is CASSIRVGTEALF. As DNA, the CDR3 is TGTGCCAGCAGCATCAGGGTAGGCACTGAAGCTCTCTTT. This chain links TRBV27 with TRBJ1-1, with D possibly TRBD1 on 5 matching bases. The CDR3 runs to 13 residues. CDR1 MNHEY and CDR2 SMNVEV come from the germline V gene (reference sequence).

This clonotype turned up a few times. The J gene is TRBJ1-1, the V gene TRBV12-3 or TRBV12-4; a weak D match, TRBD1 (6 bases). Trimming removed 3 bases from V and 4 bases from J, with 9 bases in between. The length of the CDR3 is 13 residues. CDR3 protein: CASSFQGSTEAFF. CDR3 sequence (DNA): TGTGCCAGCAGTTTTCAGGGGAGCACTGAAGCTTTCTTT.

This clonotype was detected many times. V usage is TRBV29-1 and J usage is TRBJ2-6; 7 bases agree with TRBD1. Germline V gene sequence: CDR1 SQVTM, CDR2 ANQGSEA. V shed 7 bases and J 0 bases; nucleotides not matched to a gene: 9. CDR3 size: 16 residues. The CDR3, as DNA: TGCAGCGCTCTGGACAGGTCTTACTCTGGGGCCAACGTCCTGACTTTC. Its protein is CSALDRSYSGANVLTF.